This is a list of T cell receptor beta chains from one sample in a study of long-term antiretroviral therapy in people with HIV. Profiled with immunoSEQ multiplex PCR; TCRdb holds only in-frame clones, not every one. The data show more than 15,000 clones, around 73% seen once. The sequencing used unsorted PBMCs, collected approximately 3.2 years after starting antiretroviral therapy. The receptors stem from a woman aged 40 to 55 with HIV. Each CDR3 is given with its conserved first and last residue. The D gene is left open where the match is weak. The listing skips clone size in some rows; elsewhere it reads once, few, many or a size class.

TRBJ1-1,TRBV2,NA,NA,TGTGCCAGCAGTCGACAGGACACTGAAGCTTTCTTT,CASSRQDTEAFF
TRBJ1-2,TRBV10-3,NA,NA,TGTGCCATCGGAAAAGCTAACTATGGCTACACCTTC,CAIGKANYGYTF
TRBJ1-1,TRBV7-8,TRBD1,NA,TGTGCCAGCAGCCCGACAGGGGGCGTCACTGAAGCTTTCTTT,CASSPTGGVTEAFF
TRBJ2-5,TRBV7-2,TRBD1,once,TGTGCCAGCAGCCCCGGACAGGGGGGGTTGGGGACCCAGTACTTC,CASSPGQGGLGTQYF
TRBJ2-5,TRBV9,TRBD2,NA,TGTGCCAGCAGCGTGCTAGCGGGGGAACAAGAGACCCAGTACTTC,CASSVLAGEQETQYF
TRBJ1-5,TRBV5-3,TRBD1,NA,TGTGCCAGAAGCTCCACAGGGGGCGGCAATCAGCCCCAGCATTTT,CARSSTGGGNQPQHF
TRBJ1-1,TRBV29-1,NA,NA,TGCAGCGTACAGCCCATGAACACTGAAGCTTTCTTT,CSVQPMNTEAFF
TRBJ1-2,TRBV7-9,NA,NA,TGTGCCAGCACCTCGACGGAGAGCCTCTATGGCTACACCTTC,CASTSTESLYGYTF
TRBJ2-3,TRBV4-1,TRBD2,NA,TGCGCCAGCAGCCAGACCGGGACTAGTGGCACAGATACGCAGTATTTT,CASSQTGTSGTDTQYF
TRBJ1-2,TRBV5-1,NA,NA,TGCGCCAGCAGCTTGGGTGGTGCGGCTTATGGCTACACCTTC,CASSLGGAAYGYTF
TRBJ1-6,TRBV5-1,NA,few,TGCGCCAGCAGCTTGTCCCAGGGGAGAGCTTCACCCCTCCACTTT,CASSLSQGRASPLHF
TRBJ2-5,TRBV12-5,TRBD1,few,TGTGCTAGTGGCCGGGACAGCCCGGGGACCCAGTACTTC,CASGRDSPGTQYF
TRBJ1-4,TRBV7-9,NA,NA,TGTGCCAGCAGCCTCCGGGACAACAATGAAAAACTGTTTTTT,CASSLRDNNEKLFF
TRBJ1-6,TRBV7-2,NA,NA,TGTGCCAGCGGAAGAACAGGATATAATTCACCCCTCCACTTT,CASGRTGYNSPLHF
TRBJ2-3,TRBV25-1,NA,NA,TGTGCCAGCAGTGAAAATCGAGACCCGACAGATACGCAGTATTTT,CASSENRDPTDTQYF
TRBJ1-6,TRBV30,TRBD1,NA,TGTGCCTGGGGACAGGGAGGTTCACCCCTCCACTTT,CAWGQGGSPLHF
TRBJ1-1,TRBV6-6,NA,NA,TGTGCCAGCAGTGACGACCGACCTGGGAACACTGAAGCTTTCTTT,CASSDDRPGNTEAFF
TRBJ2-2,TRBV5-5,NA,NA,TGTGCCAGCAGCTTGGTCTACCGTACGAACACCGGGGAGCTGTTTTTT,CASSLVYRTNTGELFF
TRBJ2-7,TRBV18,TRBD1,once,TGTGCCAGCTCAGCACAGGGACAGGTCTCGGGCGAGCAGTACTTC,CASSAQGQVSGEQYF
TRBJ1-1,TRBV2,NA,few,TGTGCCAGCAGTGAAGACCCCTTGGGCAGGGGTCACACTGAAGCTTTCTTT,CASSEDPLGRGHTEAFF
TRBJ1-1,TRBV5-1,NA,NA,TGCGCCAGCAGCTTGGACCCGCCTTCGAAGAACACTGAAGCTTTCTTT,CASSLDPPSKNTEAFF
TRBJ1-1,TRBV7-2,NA,NA,TGTGCCAGCAGCTTAGGAGGGGGGCTGAACACTGAAGCTTTCTTT,CASSLGGGLNTEAFF
TRBJ1-6,TRBV25-1,TRBD1,NA,TGCACCCAGGGGGGGTTGGAGGGTTCACCCCTCCACTTT,CTQGGLEGSPLHF
TRBJ1-2,TRBV10-3,NA,few,TGTGCCATCAGTGCTGGGGGTAAAGTTAATGGCTACACCTTC,CAISAGGKVNGYTF
TRBJ1-2,TRBV6-1,NA,NA,TGTGCCAGTATACAGGGATACGGCTACACCTTC,CASIQGYGYTF
TRBJ1-2,TRBV4-1,NA,NA,TGCGCCAGCAGCCAAGCCTCGACAGGTACTACCTTTGGCTACACCTTC,CASSQASTGTTFGYTF
TRBJ2-5,TRBV9,NA,NA,TGTGCCAGCAGCGCAGAGGCCCACAAGCAAGAGACCCAGTACTTC,CASSAEAHKQETQYF
TRBJ1-2,TRBV30,NA,NA,TGTGCCTGGATGGTCGGCAGGGGTACTTCTGGCTACACCTTC,CAWMVGRGTSGYTF
TRBJ2-1,TRBV6-5,TRBD2,NA,TGTGCCAGCAGACATAGCGGGGGGGAGTACAATGAGCAGTTCTTC,CASRHSGGEYNEQFF